These 14 T cell receptor beta chains share one sample of origin, sequenced in a study of T cells in Graves' hyperthyroidism and ophthalmopathy. What was amplified from RNA transcripts were TCR beta CDR3 regions. HTBI primers were employed in a first-round RT-PCR of the TCR CDR3. One entry per CDR3 protein results from TCRdb running MiXCR on the multiplex PCR reads. The sample gives some 720,000 distinct CDR3 sequences, roughly 15% of which show up once; approximately 8.4% is in the top ten. Sequencing input: blood. These receptors were obtained from a man between 18 and 35 years old with Graves' hyperthyroidism.

This clonotype was counted a few times. V usage is TRBV3-1 and J usage is TRBJ2-3; 8 positions match TRBD2. CDR3 length equals 16 residues. After removal of 4 bases from V and 2 bases from J, the junction contained 8 bases not matched to a gene. The germline V gene encodes CDR1 LGHDT and CDR2 YNNKEL (reference sequence). CDR3 coding DNA: TGTGCCAGCAGCCCTCGGGCAGCGGGGGTCACAGATACGCAGTATTTT. Its translation: CASSPRAAGVTDTQYF.

This clonotype was found a few times. The chain uses TRBV12-5 and TRBJ1-2; perhaps TRBD1 as D (5 bases). Germline lookup yields CDR1 LGHNT and CDR2 FRNRAP. Trimming took 5 bases from V and 4 from J, leaving 14 bases between them. The CDR3 sequence is 14 residues long. CDR3 protein: CASGTGSRSYGYTF. Written as DNA, the CDR3 is TGTGCTAGTGGTACAGGTTCCCGTTCCTATGGCTACACCTTC.

This clonotype was picked up many times. V usage is TRBV3-1 and J usage is TRBJ2-3; no reliable D call. CDR1 is LGHDT and CDR2 is YNNKEL in the germline V gene (reference sequence). The CDR3 sequence is 12 residues long. V lost 4 bases to trimming and J lost 4 bases, with 6 bases between them. The CDR3 is CASSPHADTQYF. In DNA, the CDR3 is TGTGCCAGCAGCCCCCACGCAGATACGCAGTATTTT.

The V gene is TRBV20-1, the J gene TRBJ2-2; TRBD1 might be the D (6 bases). Germline V CDR1 and CDR2: DFQATT, SNEGSKA (reference sequence). The germline V and J ends were trimmed by 3 bases and 1 base, with 15 bases remaining between them. The CDR3 extends over 16 amino acids. The CDR3 here is CSARAQGFGNTGELFF. The CDR3 DNA reads TGCAGTGCTAGGGCCCAGGGGTTTGGGAACACCGGGGAGCTGTTTTTT.

The J gene is TRBJ1-6, the V gene TRBV12-3 or TRBV12-4, with D tentatively TRBD1 (6 bases). Trimming cost V 4 bases and J 15 bases, with 13 bases left between them. The CDR3 is 12 amino acids. In DNA, the CDR3 is TGTGCCAGCAGTTCGGGACAATTTCACCTCCACTTT. It is translated as CASSSGQFHLHF.

With respect to this clonotype: With a much larger clone just one base away, this may be a read error. The chain is built from TRBV7-8 and TRBJ2-1; D gene uncertain. In germline, CDR1 is SGHVS, CDR2 FQNEAQ. The CDR3 contains 16 residues. With 0 bases removed from V and 4 bases from J, the gap between germline ends came to 13 bases. The CDR3 is CASSLAGTGRYNEQFF. The CDR3 bases are TGTGCCAGCAGCTTAGCCGGTACTGGCAGATACAATGAGCAGTTCTTC.

This sequence joins TRBV30 and TRBJ2-2; 8 bases fit TRBD2. The V gene end was trimmed by 2 bases and the J gene end by 6 bases; junction bases not matched to a gene: 5. From germline, CDR1 is GTSNPN and CDR2 SVGIG (reference sequence). CDR3 length: 14 amino acids. The CDR3 loop is CAWSFGLAAGELFF. In DNA, the CDR3 is TGTGCCTGGAGTTTTGGACTAGCCGCCGGGGAGCTGTTTTTT.

This clonotype has more than one count but fewer than ten. The chain couples TRBV7-3 to TRBJ2-3; 14 nucleotides agree with TRBD2. Germline lookup yields CDR1 SGHTA and CDR2 FQGTGA. V lost 4 bases and J lost 2; bases outside the gene matches: 8. CDR3 size: 18 residues. This chain's CDR3 is CASSSWTSGRPSTDTQYF. For the CDR3, the DNA is TGTGCCAGCAGCTCCTGGACTAGCGGGAGGCCTTCCACAGATACGCAGTATTTT.

This chain links TRBV30 with TRBJ2-3; D remains ambiguous. Germline CDR1 reads GTSNPN; CDR2 reads SVGIG (reference sequence). The ends were cut back, 0 bases at V and 2 bases at J, with 12 bases in the middle. The CDR3 loop spans 15 amino acids. This CDR3 reads CAWSVSSPITDTQYF. The DNA of the CDR3 is TGTGCCTGGAGTGTTTCCAGCCCAATCACAGATACGCAGTATTTT.

The chain employs TRBV9 and TRBJ2-2; 7 bases match TRBD2. Germline CDR1 SGDLS, CDR2 YYNGEE. With 7 bases clipped from V and 4 bases from J, the junction kept 13 bases outside the gene matches. The CDR3 length is 16 residues. In DNA, the CDR3 is TGTGCCAGCCAAAGAGGGGCGGGAGTGAGCACCGGGGAGCTGTTTTTT. Amino acids: CASQRGAGVSTGELFF.

The chain carries TRBV29-1 and TRBJ2-7; 9 positions agree with TRBD1. The junction had 7 bases not matched to a gene; V was cut back by 2 bases and J by 2 bases. The CDR3 totals 15 residues. CDR1 and CDR2 from the germline V gene are SQVTM and ANQGSEA. In DNA, the CDR3 is TGCAGCGTTGAAAAGGGACAGGGTTATACCTACGAGCAGTACTTC. It yields the protein CSVEKGQGYTYEQYF.

V is TRBV19 and J is TRBJ2-5, with D possibly TRBD1 on 6 matching bases. The CDR3 extends over 14 amino acids. Germline values: CDR1 LNHDA, CDR2 SQIVND (reference sequence). V was clipped by 5 bases and J by 2 bases, with 12 bases between them. The CDR3 sequence: CASSDRRTQETQYF. The CDR3, as DNA: TGTGCCAGTAGTGACAGGCGTACGCAAGAGACCCAGTACTTC.

A remark on this clonotype: This sequence may be a read error, since a much larger clone differs from it by one base. This chain links TRBV2 with TRBJ2-7; the D call may be TRBD1 or TRBD2 (7 bases each). V was cut by 1 base and J by 4 bases, with 14 bases left in between. The CDR3 is made up of 15 amino acids. Germline V lookup: CDR1 SNHLY, CDR2 FYNNEI. The CDR3 DNA follows: TGTGCCAGCAGTGAAGGATGTCAGGGGGGGTACGAGCAGTACTTC. As protein: CASSEGCQGGYEQYF.

The chain carries TRBV19 and TRBJ2-2, with 9 bases that match TRBD2. The CDR3 runs 16 residues. Germline loops: CDR1 LNHDA, CDR2 SQIVND (reference sequence). V gave up 5 bases and J gave up 4 bases; unmatched junction bases: 8. Written as DNA, the CDR3 is TGTGCCAGTAGTCTCCGCAGACTAGCGGCCACCGGGGAGCTGTTTTTT. Protein product: CASSLRRLAATGELFF.